One sample yielded the 5 T cell receptor beta chains listed below, sequenced in a study of T cells in Graves' hyperthyroidism and ophthalmopathy (dated by TCRdb to about 2019). Library creation used multiplex PCR. Sequencing relied on an Illumina HiSeq 2000. The TCR beta CDR3 regions were amplified from the RNA transcripts. The first round of RT-PCR for the TCR CDR3 was performed with the HTBI primer set and the Qiagen OneStep RT-PCR kit. The raw public data were reprocessed by TCRdb itself: fastp quality trimming at Q25, MiXCR clonotype calling, in-frame beta chains only. A single entry per CDR3 protein holds the most common genes and DNA from its merged rows. This sample holds fewer than 350,000 distinct CDR3 sequences; 21% were observed only once. The ten largest clones represent around half of the sample. The sample was blood. Every receptor here comes from a woman aged 45-59 years with Graves' hyperthyroidism.

A few counts support this clonotype. The V gene is TRBV2, the J gene TRBJ1-3; D possibly corresponds to TRBD1 (5 bases). CDR3 length: 13 residues. The V end was cut by 10 bases, the J end by 0 bases, with 10 bases between. CDR1 SNHLY and CDR2 FYNNEI come from the germline V gene. CDR3 amino acids: CANRDGSGNTIYF. The DNA for the CDR3 is TGTGCCAATAGGGACGGCTCTGGAAACACCATATATTTT.

This clonotype came up a few times. The CDR3 region has the DNA TGTGCCAGCAGCGCAGGGACGGACCTCTACGAGCAGTACTTC. It specifies CASSAGTDLYEQYF. The chain recombines TRBV9 with TRBJ2-7; D possibly uses TRBD1 or TRBD2 (5 bases each). Germline V gene sequence: CDR1 SGDLS, CDR2 YYNGEE. With 3 bases removed from V and 3 bases from J, the gap between germline ends came to 13 bases. CDR3 length: 14 residues.

This clonotype was observed a single time. The CDR3 sequence is CARRMNTEAFF. CDR3 DNA sequence: TGTGCCAGGCGTATGAACACTGAAGCTTTCTTT. This rearrangement joins TRBV2 to TRBJ1-1; D is undetermined. This CDR3 region has 11 residues. V lost 9 bases, J lost 0 bases, and 5 bases lay in between. Germline CDR1 is SNHLY and CDR2 is FYNNEI.

This clonotype has at least ten counts. The chain carries TRBV6-2 or TRBV6-3 and TRBJ1-5; 8 nucleotides align to TRBD1. The CDR3 has 18 amino acids. CDR1 and CDR2 (germline): MNHEY, SVGEGT. The trim removed 2 bases at V and 0 bases at J, leaving 9 bases unmatched. This chain's CDR3 is CASSYRTGLGNSNQPQHF. DNA of the CDR3: TGTGCCAGCAGTTACCGGACAGGGCTCGGGAATAGCAATCAGCCCCAGCATTTT.

This clonotype was seen many times. The chain has TRBV2 and TRBJ1-1; D unclear. The CDR3 has 11 amino acids. Germline CDR1 reads SNHLY; CDR2 reads FYNNEI. Trimming took off 9 bases at V and 1 base at J, with 6 bases between the two ends. The CDR3 loop reads CASARNTEAFF. CDR3 in DNA: TGTGCCAGTGCACGGAACACTGAAGCTTTCTTT.